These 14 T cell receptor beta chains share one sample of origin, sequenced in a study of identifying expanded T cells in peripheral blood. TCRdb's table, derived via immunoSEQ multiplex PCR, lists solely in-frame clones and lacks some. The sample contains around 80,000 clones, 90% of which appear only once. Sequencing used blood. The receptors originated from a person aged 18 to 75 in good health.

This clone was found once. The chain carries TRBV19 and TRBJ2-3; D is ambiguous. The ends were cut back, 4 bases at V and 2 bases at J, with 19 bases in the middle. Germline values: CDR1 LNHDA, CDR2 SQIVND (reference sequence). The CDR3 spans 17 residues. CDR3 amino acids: CASSRRATTFSTDTQYF. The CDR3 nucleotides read TGTGCCAGTAGTAGACGGGCTACAACTTTTTCCACAGATACGCAGTATTTT.

The chain's CDR3 is CASRTSGYEQYF. CDR3 nucleotide sequence: TGTGCCTCGAGGACTAGCGGCTACGAGCAGTACTTC. This chain uses TRBV6-6 with TRBJ2-7; TRBD2 matches 10 bases. This CDR3 has 12 residues. V lost 11 bases to trimming and J lost 3 bases; unmatched junction nucleotides: 4. Germline V gene lookup returns CDR1 MNHNY and CDR2 SVGAGI (reference sequence).

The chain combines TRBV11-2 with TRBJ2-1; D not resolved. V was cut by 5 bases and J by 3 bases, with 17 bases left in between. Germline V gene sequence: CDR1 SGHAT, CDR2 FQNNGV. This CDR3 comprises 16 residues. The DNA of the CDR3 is TGTGCCAGCAGCCCTCCTCGGGCCCGCTTCTACAATGAGCAGTTCTTC. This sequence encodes CASSPPRARFYNEQFF.

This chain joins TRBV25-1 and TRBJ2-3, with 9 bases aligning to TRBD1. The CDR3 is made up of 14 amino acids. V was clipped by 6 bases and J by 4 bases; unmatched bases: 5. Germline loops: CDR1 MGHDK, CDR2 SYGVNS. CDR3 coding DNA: TGTGCCAGCAGCCCGAGACAGGGGGCAGATACGCAGTATTTT. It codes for CASSPRQGADTQYF. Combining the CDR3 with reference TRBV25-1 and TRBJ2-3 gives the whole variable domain EADIYQTPRYLVIGTGKKITLECSQTMGHDKMYWYQQDPGMELHLIHYSYGVNSTEKGDLSSESTVSRIRTEHFPLTLESARPSHTSQYLCASSPRQGADTQYFGPGTRLTVL.

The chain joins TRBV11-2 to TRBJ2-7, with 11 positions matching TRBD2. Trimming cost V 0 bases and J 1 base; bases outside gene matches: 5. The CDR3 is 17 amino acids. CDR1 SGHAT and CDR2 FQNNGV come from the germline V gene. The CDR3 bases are TGTGCCAGCAGCTTAGAGGGGGGGACTAGCGGATCCTACGAGCAGTACTTC. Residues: CASSLEGGTSGSYEQYF.

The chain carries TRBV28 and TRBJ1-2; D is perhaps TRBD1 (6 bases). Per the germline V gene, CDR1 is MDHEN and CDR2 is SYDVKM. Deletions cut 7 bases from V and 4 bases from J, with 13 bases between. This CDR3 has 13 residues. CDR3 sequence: CASIETGSYGYTF. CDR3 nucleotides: TGTGCCAGCATAGAGACAGGCTCCTATGGCTACACCTTC.

The CDR3 DNA is TGTGCCAGCAGCTTCCGCCCCGTCGGGGGTACTAATGAAAAACTGTTTTTT. Encoded protein: CASSFRPVGGTNEKLFF. The chain has TRBV7-2 and TRBJ1-4; possibly TRBD1 for D (5 bases). The germline V gene encodes CDR1 SGHTA and CDR2 FQGNSA. Deletions cut 3 bases from V and 2 bases from J, with 16 bases between. This CDR3 is 17 amino acids long.

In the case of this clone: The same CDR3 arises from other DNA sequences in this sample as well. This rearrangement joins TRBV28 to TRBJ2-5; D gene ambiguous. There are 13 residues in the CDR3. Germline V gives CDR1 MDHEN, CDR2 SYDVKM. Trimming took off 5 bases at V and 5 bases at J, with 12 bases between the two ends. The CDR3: CASSLPSRETQYF. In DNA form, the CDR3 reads TGTGCCAGCAGTCTACCTTCTAGGGAGACCCAGTACTTC.

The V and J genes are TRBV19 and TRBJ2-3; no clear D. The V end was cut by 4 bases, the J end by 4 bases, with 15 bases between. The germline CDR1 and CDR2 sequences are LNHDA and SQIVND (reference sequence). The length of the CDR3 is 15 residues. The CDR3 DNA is TGTGCCAGTAGTACCCGACAACGCGGATCAGATACGCAGTATTTT. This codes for CASSTRQRGSDTQYF.

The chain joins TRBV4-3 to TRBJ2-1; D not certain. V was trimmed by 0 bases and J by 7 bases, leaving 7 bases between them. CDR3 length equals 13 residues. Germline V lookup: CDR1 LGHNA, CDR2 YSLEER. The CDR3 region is CASSQEYTNEQFF. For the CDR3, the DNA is TGCGCCAGCAGCCAAGAATACACAAATGAGCAGTTCTTC.

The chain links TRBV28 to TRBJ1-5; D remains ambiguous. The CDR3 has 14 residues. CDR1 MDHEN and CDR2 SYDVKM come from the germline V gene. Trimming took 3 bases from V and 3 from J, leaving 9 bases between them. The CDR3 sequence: CASSFLLSNQPQHF. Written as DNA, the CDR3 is TGTGCCAGCAGTTTTCTGTTGTCCAATCAGCCCCAGCATTTT.

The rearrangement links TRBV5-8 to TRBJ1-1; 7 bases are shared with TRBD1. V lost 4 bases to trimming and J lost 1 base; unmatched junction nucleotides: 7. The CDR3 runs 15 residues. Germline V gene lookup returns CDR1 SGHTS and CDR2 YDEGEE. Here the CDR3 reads CASSIMTGRNTEAFF. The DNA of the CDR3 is TGTGCCAGCAGCATTATGACAGGGCGGAACACTGAAGCTTTCTTT.

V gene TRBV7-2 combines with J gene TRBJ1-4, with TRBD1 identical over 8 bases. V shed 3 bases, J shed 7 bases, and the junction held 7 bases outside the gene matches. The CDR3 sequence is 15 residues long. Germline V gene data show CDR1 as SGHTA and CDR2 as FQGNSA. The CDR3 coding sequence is TGTGCCAGCAGCTTTCAGGGGGCGCAAGGTGAAAAACTGTTTTTT. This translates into CASSFQGAQGEKLFF.

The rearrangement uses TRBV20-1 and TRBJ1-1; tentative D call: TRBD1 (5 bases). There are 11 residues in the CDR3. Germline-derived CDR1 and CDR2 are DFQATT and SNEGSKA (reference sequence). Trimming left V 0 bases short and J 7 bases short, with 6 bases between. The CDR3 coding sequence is TGCAGTGCTAGAGAGGGGCTTGAAGCTTTCTTT. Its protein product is CSAREGLEAFF.